This entry lists 3 T cell receptor beta chains sequenced from one sample in a study of blood T cell repertoires in COVID-19. Generated by immunoSEQ multiplex PCR, the TCRdb table keeps only in-frame clones and is missing some. This sample has hundreds of thousands of clones, with around 84% found just once. Sequenced material: PBMCs or T cells enriched from blood (not recorded which). Receptors originate from a woman between 40 and 55 years old who had recovered from COVID-19.

The rearrangement links TRBV4-1 to TRBJ1-2, with D possibly being TRBD1 (5 bases). V lost 0 bases to trimming and J lost 2 bases, with 13 bases between them. This CDR3 region has 16 residues. CDR1 and CDR2 from the germline V gene are MGHRA and YSYEKL. CDR3 DNA: TGCGCCAGCAGCCAAGATGGGGCAGGGATCAACTATGGCTACACCTTC. The encoded protein is CASSQDGAGINYGYTF.

The V gene is TRBV5-1, the J gene TRBJ2-1; possibly TRBD2 for D (5 bases). This CDR3 has 13 amino acids. Germline CDR1 reads SGHRS; CDR2 reads YFSETQ. The V gene lost 0 bases and the J gene lost 7 bases, with 8 bases spanning the gap. The CDR3 region is CASSLGTFNEQFF. The CDR3 region has the DNA TGCGCCAGCAGCTTGGGGACTTTTAATGAGCAGTTCTTC. The variable domain in full, with the rest retrieved from reference TRBV5-1 and TRBJ2-1, is KAGVTQTPRYLIKTRGQQVTLSCSPISGHRSVSWYQQTPGQGLQFLFEYFSETQRNKGNFPGRFSGRQFSNSRSEMNVSTLELGDSALYLCASSLGTFNEQFFGPGTRLTVL.

V and J are TRBV18 and TRBJ1-6, with TRBD1 matching 8 bases. This CDR3 contains 18 residues. The J segment lost 7 bases and the V segment lost 0 bases, leaving 11 bases of the junction unmatched. Germline V gene data show CDR1 as KGHSH and CDR2 as LQKENI. The CDR3 region has the DNA TGTGCCAGCTCACCACCGGAAGGCCAGGGGGCCAAAAATTCACCCCTCCACTTT. Amino acid sequence: CASSPPEGQGAKNSPLHF.